This TCR beta chain was sequenced in a study of neurological immune-mediated disorders. Between the trimmed V and J ends, which lost 10 bases and 3 bases, there was a span of 12 bases. CDR3 length equals 12 residues. In germline, CDR1 is ENHRY, CDR2 SYGVKD. TCRdb reanalysed the 5' RACE reads using MiXCR and keeps one entry per CDR3 protein. The profile shows tens of thousands of distinct CDR3 sequences, roughly 15% of them singletons. This clonotype was seen repeatedly, ten times or more. The rearrangement links TRBV10-3 to TRBJ1-1, with D uncertain. This clonotype was sampled from a woman aged 50 to 60 with HTLV-1-associated myelopathy (HAM/TSP). Specimen: PBMCs. The CDR3 bases are TGTGCCACGGGGAAGGTAGACACTGAAGCTTTCTTT. It translates to CATGKVDTEAFF.